Detailed here is one T cell receptor (beta chain). Its target is not known. Some clones are missing from TCRdb's copy, which holds only in-frame ones; the method was immunoSEQ multiplex PCR. The repertoire holds 150,000 to 200,000 clones, with around 90% as singletons. The sample is drawn from a study of T cell responses to AZD1222 COVID-19 vaccine. Findings and caveats of the study: Vaccine-associated CD4 TCRs ranged over spike, dominating at 160-218 and 743-854. White British donors predominated, females outnumbered males, and clonal diversity was possibly underestimated. Just 5 or 6 AZD1222 recipients tested seropositive at baseline.

The receptor comes from an adult who received the AZD1222 COVID-19 vaccine. Specimen: peripheral blood, collected 28 days after the second AZD1222 dose.

CDR3 bases: TGTGCCAGCAGTCTAGACGGAAACACCATATATTTT. This gives the protein CASSLDGNTIYF. The rearrangement links TRBV2 to TRBJ1-3, with D unclear. The V gene lost 5 bases and the J gene lost 4 bases, with 6 bases spanning the gap. The CDR3 has 12 amino acids. Germline loops: CDR1 SNHLY, CDR2 FYNNEI.